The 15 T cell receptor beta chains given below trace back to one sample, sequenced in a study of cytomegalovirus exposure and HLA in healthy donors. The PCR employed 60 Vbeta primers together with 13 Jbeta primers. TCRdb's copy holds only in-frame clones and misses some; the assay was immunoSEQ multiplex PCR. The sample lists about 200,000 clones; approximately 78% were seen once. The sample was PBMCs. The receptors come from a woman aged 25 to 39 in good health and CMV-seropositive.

The CDR3 loop is CASSQDSGQQETQYF. CDR3 sequence (DNA): TGTGCCAGCAGCCAAGACTCGGGACAGCAAGAGACCCAGTACTTC. V is TRBV4-2 and J is TRBJ2-5; 7 nucleotides line up with TRBD1. This CDR3 spans 15 amino acids. V was pared by 0 bases and J by 2 bases, with 3 bases of the junction left unmatched. Per the germline V gene, CDR1 is LGHNA and CDR2 is YNFKEQ.

The CDR3 here is CASSFGLNTEAFF. The CDR3 DNA reads TGTGCCAGCAGCTTTGGCTTGAACACTGAAGCTTTCTTT. This rearrangement joins TRBV11-3 to TRBJ1-1; D is undetermined. The CDR3 sequence is 13 residues long. The germline V gene has CDR1 SGHNT and CDR2 YENEEA. The ends were cut back, 3 bases at V and 0 bases at J, with 5 bases in the middle.

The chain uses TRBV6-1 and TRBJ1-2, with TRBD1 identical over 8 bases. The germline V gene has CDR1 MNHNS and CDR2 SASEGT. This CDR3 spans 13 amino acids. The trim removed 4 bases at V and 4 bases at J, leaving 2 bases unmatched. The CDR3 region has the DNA TGTGCCAGCAGTGCCGGGACAGGCTATGGCTACACCTTC. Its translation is CASSAGTGYGYTF.

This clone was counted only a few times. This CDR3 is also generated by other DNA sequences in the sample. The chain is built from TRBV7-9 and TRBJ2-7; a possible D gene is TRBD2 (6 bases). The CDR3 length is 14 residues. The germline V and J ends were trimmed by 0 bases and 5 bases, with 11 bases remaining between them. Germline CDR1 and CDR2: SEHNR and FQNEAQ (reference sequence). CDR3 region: CASSLASGGDEQYF. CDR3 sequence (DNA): TGTGCCAGCAGCTTAGCTAGCGGCGGGGACGAGCAGTACTTC.

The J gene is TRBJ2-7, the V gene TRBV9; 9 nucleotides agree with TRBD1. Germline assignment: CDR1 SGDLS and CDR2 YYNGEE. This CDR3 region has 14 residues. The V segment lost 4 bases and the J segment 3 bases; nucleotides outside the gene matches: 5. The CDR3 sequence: CASSPGTGIYEQYF. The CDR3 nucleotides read TGTGCCAGCAGCCCCGGGACAGGGATCTACGAGCAGTACTTC.

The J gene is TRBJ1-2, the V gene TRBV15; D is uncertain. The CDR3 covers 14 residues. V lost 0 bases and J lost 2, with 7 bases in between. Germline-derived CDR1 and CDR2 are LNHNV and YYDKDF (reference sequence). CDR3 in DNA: TGTGCCACCAGCAGAGATTTGACAAACTATGGCTACACCTTC. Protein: CATSRDLTNYGYTF. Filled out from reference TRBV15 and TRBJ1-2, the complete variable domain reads DAMVIQNPRYQVTQFGKPVTLSCSQTLNHNVMYWYQQKSSQAPKLLFHYYDKDFNNEADTPDNFQSRRPNTSFCFLDIRSPGLGDTAMYLCATSRDLTNYGYTFGSGTRLTVV.

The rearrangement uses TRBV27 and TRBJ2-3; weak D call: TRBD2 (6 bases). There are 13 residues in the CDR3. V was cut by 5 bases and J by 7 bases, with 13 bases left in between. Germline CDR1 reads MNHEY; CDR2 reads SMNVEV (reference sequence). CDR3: CASSLGSRNTQYF. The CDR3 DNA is TGTGCCAGCAGTCTCGGGAGTCGGAATACGCAGTATTTT.

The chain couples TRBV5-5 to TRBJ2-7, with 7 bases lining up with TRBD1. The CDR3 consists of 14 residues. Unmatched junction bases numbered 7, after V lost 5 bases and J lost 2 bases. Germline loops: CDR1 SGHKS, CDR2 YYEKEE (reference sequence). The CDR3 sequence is CASRERDSPYEQYF. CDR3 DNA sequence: TGTGCCAGCAGAGAACGGGACAGTCCCTACGAGCAGTACTTC.

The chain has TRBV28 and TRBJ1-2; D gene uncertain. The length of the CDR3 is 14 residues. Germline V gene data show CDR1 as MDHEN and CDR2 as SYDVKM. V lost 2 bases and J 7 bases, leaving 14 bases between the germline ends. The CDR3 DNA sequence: TGTGCCAGCAGTTTAGAAGGACTTGGCGGTGGCTACACCTTC. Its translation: CASSLEGLGGGYTF.

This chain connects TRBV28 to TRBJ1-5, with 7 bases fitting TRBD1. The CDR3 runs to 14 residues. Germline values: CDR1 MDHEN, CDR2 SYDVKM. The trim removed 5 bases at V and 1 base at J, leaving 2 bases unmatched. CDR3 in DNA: TGTGCCAGCAGTGGGACAGCCAGCAATCAGCCCCAGCATTTT. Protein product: CASSGTASNQPQHF.

This CDR3 is CASSVTGGRSGNTIYF. CDR3 coding DNA: TGTGCCAGCAGCGTGACAGGGGGCAGGTCTGGAAACACCATATATTTT. This rearrangement joins TRBV11-2 to TRBJ1-3; 10 nucleotides align to TRBD1. Unmatched junction bases numbered 5, after V lost 5 bases and J lost 1 base. Germline V lookup: CDR1 SGHAT, CDR2 FQNNGV. The CDR3 extends over 16 amino acids.

The CDR3 reads CASSQIDGELFF. The DNA for the CDR3 is TGCGCCAGCAGCCAAATAGACGGGGAGCTGTTTTTT. The chain links TRBV4-1 to TRBJ2-2, with no clear D. The CDR3 is made up of 12 amino acids. V was pared by 2 bases and J by 7 bases, with 5 bases between. Germline V gene data show CDR1 as MGHRA and CDR2 as YSYEKL.

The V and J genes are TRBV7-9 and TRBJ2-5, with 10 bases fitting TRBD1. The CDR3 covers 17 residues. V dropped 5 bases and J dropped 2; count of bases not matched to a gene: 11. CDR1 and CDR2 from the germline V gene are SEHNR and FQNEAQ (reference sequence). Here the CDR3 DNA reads TGTGCCAGCAGCGCGACAGGGGGCTTCCATATGCAAGAGACCCAGTACTTC. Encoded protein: CASSATGGFHMQETQYF. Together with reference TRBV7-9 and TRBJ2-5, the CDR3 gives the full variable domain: DTGVSQNPRHKITKRGQNVTFRCDPISEHNRLYWYRQTLGQGPEFLTYFQNEAQLEKSRLLSDRFSAERPKGSFSTLEIQRTEQGDSAMYLCASSATGGFHMQETQYFGPGTRLLVL.

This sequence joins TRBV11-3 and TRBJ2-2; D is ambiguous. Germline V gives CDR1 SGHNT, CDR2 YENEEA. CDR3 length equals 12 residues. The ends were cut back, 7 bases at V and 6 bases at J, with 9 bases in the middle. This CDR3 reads CASTLSAGELFF. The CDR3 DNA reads TGTGCCAGCACCCTTTCAGCCGGGGAGCTGTTTTTT.

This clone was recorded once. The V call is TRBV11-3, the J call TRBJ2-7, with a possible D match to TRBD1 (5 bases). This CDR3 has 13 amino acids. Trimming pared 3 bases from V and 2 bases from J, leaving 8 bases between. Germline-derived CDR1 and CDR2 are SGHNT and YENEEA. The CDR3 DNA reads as TGTGCCAGCAGCTTGGAAGGGGCCTACGAGCAGTACTTC. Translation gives CASSLEGAYEQYF.